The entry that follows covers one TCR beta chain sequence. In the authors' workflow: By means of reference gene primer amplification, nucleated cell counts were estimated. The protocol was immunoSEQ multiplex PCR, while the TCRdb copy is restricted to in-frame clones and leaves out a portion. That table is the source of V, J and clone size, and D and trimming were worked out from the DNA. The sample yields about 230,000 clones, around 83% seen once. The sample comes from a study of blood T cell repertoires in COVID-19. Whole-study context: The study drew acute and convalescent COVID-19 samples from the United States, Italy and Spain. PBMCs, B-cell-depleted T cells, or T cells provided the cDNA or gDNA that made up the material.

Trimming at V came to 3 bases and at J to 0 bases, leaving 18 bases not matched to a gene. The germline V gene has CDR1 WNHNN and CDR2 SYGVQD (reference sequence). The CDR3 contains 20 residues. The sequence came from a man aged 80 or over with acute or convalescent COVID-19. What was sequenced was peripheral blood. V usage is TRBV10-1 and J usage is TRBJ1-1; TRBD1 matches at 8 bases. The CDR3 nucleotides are TGCGCCAGCAGTGATTCGGACAGGGTTCCAACTCGGACCGTGAACACTGAAGCTTTCTTT. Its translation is CASSDSDRVPTRTVNTEAFF.